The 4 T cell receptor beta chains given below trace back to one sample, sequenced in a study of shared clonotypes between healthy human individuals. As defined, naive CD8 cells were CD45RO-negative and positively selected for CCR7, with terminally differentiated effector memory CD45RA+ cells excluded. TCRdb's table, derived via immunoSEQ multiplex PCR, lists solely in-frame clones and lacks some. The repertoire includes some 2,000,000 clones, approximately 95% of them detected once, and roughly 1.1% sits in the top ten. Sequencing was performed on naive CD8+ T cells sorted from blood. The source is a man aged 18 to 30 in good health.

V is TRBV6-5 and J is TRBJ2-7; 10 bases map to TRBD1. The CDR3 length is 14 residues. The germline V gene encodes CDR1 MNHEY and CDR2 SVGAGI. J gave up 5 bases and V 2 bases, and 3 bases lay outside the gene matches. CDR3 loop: CASSYPGQGDEQYF. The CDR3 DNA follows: TGTGCCAGCAGTTACCCTGGACAGGGGGACGAGCAGTACTTC.

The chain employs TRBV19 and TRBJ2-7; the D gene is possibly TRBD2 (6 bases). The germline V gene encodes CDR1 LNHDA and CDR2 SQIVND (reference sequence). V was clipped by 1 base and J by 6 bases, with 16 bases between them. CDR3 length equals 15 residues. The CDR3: CASSIVNSYGGEQYF. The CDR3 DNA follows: TGTGCCAGTAGTATAGTGAACTCCTACGGGGGCGAGCAGTACTTC. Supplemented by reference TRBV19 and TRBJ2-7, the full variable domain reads DGGITQSPKYLFRKEGQNVTLSCEQNLNHDAMYWYRQDPGQGLRLIYYSQIVNDFQKGDIAEGYSVSREKKESFPLTVTSAQKNPTAFYLCASSIVNSYGGEQYFGPGTRLTVT.

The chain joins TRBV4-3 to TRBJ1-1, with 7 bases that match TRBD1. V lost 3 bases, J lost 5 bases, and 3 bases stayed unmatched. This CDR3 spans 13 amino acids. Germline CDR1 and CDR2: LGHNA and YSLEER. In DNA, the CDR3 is TGCGCCAGCAGCCACGACAGGGAGACTGAAGCTTTCTTT. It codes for CASSHDRETEAFF.

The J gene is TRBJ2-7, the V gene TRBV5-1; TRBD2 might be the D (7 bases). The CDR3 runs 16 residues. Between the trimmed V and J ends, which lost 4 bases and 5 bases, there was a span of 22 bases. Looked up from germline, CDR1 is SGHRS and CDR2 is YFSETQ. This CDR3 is CASSPPGGGQGNEQYF. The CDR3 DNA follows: TGCGCCAGCAGCCCACCCGGCGGGGGCCAAGGGAACGAGCAGTACTTC.